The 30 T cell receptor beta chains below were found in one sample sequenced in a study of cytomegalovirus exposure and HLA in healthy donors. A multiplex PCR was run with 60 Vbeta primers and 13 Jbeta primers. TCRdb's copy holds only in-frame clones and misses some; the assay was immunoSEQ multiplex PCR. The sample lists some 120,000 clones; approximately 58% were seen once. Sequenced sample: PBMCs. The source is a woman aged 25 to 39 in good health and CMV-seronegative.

CDR3 region: CASSGRTSGRVGNEQFF. The CDR3 nucleotides are TGTGCCAGCAGCGGCCGGACTAGCGGGAGGGTTGGAAATGAGCAGTTCTTC. The gene calls are TRBV7-8 and TRBJ2-1; 15 bases are shared with TRBD2. The CDR3 extends over 17 amino acids. The V gene's germline CDR1 is SGHVS and CDR2 FQNEAQ. V lost 5 bases to trimming and J lost 7 bases; unmatched junction nucleotides: 9.

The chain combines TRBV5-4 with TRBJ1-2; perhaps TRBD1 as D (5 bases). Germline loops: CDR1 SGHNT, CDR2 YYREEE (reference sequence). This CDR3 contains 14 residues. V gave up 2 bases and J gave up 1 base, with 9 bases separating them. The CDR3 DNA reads TGTGCCAGCAGCTTCCAGGGTAATAACTATGGCTACACCTTC. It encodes CASSFQGNNYGYTF.

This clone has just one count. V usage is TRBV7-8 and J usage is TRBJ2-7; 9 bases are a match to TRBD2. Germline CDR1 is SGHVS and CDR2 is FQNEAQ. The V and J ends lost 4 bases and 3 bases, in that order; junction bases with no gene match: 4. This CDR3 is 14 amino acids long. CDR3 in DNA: TGTGCCAGCAGCTCGACTAGCGGAAACTACGAGCAGTACTTC. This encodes CASSSTSGNYEQYF. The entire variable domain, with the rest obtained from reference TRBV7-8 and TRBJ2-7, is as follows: GAGVSQSPRYKVAKRGQDVALRCDPISGHVSLFWYQQALGQGPEFLTYFQNEAQLDKSGLPSDRFFAERPEGSVSTLKIQRTQQEDSAVYLCASSSTSGNYEQYFGPGTRLTVT.

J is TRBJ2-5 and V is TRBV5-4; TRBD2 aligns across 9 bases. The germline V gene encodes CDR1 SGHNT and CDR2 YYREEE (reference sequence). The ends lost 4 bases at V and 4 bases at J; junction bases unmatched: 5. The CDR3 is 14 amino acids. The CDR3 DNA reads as TGTGCCAGCAGCCTCGGGACTAGCAGAGAGACCCAGTACTTC. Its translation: CASSLGTSRETQYF. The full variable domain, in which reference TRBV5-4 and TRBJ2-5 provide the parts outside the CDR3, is ETGVTQSPTHLIKTRGQQVTLRCSSQSGHNTVSWYQQALGQGPQFIFQYYREEENGRGNFPPRFSGLQFPNYSSELNVNALELDDSALYLCASSLGTSRETQYFGPGTRLLVL.

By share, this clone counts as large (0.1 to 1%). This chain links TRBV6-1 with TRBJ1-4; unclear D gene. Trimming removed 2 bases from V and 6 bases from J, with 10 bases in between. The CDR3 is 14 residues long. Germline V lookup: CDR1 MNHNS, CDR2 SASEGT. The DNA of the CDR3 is TGTGCCAGCAGTGAATCTGGGCCTCATGAAAAACTGTTTTTT. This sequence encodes CASSESGPHEKLFF.

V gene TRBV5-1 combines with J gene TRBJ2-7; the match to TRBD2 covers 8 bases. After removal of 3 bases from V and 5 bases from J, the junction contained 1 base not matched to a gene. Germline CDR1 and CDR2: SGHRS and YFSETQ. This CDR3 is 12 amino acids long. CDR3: CASSSLADEQYF. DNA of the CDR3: TGCGCCAGCAGCTCACTAGCGGACGAGCAGTACTTC. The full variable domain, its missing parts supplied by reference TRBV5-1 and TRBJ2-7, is KAGVTQTPRYLIKTRGQQVTLSCSPISGHRSVSWYQQTPGQGLQFLFEYFSETQRNKGNFPGRFSGRQFSNSRSEMNVSTLELGDSALYLCASSSLADEQYFGPGTRLTVT.

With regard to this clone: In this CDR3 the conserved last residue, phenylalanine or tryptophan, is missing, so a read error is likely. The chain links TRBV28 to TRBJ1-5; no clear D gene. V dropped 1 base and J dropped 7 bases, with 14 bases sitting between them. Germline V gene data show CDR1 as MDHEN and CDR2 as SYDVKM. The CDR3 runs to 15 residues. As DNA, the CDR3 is TGTGCCAGCAGTTTATTAAGGGCAGTGGGACAGCCCCAGCATCTT. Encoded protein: CASSLLRAVGQPQHL.

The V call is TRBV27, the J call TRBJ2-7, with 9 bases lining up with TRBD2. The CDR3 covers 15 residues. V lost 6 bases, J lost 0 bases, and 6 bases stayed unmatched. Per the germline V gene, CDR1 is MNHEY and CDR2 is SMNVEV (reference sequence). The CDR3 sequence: CASRVSGSGSYEQYF. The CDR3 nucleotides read TGTGCCAGCAGGGTTAGCGGGAGTGGCTCCTACGAGCAGTACTTC.

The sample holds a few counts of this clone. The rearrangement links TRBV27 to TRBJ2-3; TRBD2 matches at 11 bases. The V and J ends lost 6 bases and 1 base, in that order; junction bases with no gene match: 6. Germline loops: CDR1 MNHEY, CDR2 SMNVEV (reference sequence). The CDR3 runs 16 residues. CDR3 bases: TGTGCCAGCAGCCGTACACTAGCGGGAGGCACAGATACGCAGTATTTT. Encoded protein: CASSRTLAGGTDTQYF.

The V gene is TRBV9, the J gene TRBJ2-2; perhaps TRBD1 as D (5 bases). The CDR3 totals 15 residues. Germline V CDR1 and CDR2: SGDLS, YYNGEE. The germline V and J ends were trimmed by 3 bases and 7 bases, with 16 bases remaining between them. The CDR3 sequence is CASSAGGALIGELFF. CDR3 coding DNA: TGTGCCAGCAGCGCCGGTGGGGCACTTATCGGGGAGCTGTTTTTT.

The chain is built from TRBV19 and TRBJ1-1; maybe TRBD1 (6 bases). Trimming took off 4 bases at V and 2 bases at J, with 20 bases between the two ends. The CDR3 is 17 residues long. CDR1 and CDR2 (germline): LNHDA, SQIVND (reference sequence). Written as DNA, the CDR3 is TGTGCCAGTAGTACTCAAACATGGGGGGGCGAAAACACTGAAGCTTTCTTT. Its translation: CASSTQTWGGENTEAFF.

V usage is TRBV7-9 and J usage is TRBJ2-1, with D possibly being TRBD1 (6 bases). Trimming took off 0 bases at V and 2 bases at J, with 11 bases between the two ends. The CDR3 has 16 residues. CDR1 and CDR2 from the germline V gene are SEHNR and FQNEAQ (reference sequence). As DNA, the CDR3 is TGTGCCAGCAGCTTAGCCGGGACATGGACCTACAATGAGCAGTTCTTC. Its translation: CASSLAGTWTYNEQFF.

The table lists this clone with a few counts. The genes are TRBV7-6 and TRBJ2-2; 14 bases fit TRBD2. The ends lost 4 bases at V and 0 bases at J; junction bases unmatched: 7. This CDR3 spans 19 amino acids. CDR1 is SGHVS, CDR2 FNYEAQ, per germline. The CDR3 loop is CASSSRLAGGLTNTGELFF. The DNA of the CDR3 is TGTGCCAGCAGCTCAAGACTAGCGGGAGGGCTGACGAACACCGGGGAGCTGTTTTTT. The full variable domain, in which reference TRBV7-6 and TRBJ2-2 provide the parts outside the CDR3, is GAGVSQSPRYKVTKRGQDVALRCDPISGHVSLYWYRQALGQGPEFLTYFNYEAQQDKSGLPNDRFSAERPEGSISTLTIQRTEQRDSAMYRCASSSRLAGGLTNTGELFFGEGSRLTVL.

CDR3 sequence reads: CSVRDFPSYNEQFF. The CDR3 DNA reads TGCAGCGTTAGGGACTTCCCCTCCTACAATGAGCAGTTCTTC. J is TRBJ2-1 and V is TRBV29-1, with D perhaps matching TRBD2 (6 bases). Between the trimmed V and J ends, which lost 5 bases and 0 bases, there was a span of 11 bases. Germline assignment: CDR1 SQVTM and CDR2 ANQGSEA. This CDR3 has 14 residues.

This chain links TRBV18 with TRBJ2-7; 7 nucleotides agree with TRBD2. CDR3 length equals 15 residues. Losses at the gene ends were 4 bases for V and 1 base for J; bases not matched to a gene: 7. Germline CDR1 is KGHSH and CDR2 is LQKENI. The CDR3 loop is CASSLSRDYSYEQYF. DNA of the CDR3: TGTGCCAGCTCACTATCCCGGGACTATTCCTACGAGCAGTACTTC.

As DNA, the CDR3 is TGTGCCAGCAGCCCAGCGGGGGAAGCTTTCTTT. Amino acid sequence: CASSPAGEAFF. V and J are TRBV9 and TRBJ1-1; D not certain. Germline CDR1 reads SGDLS; CDR2 reads YYNGEE. Trimming left V 4 bases short and J 8 bases short, with 9 bases between. The CDR3 has 11 amino acids.

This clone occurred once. The CDR3 protein is CASIPRGLGELFF. The CDR3, as DNA: TGTGCCAGCATCCCCCGGGGTTTGGGGGAGCTGTTTTTT. The chain uses TRBV28 and TRBJ2-2, with TRBD2 as a possible D gene (5 bases). Trimming removed 7 bases from V and 8 bases from J, with 14 bases in between. There are 13 residues in the CDR3. Per the germline V gene, CDR1 is MDHEN and CDR2 is SYDVKM.

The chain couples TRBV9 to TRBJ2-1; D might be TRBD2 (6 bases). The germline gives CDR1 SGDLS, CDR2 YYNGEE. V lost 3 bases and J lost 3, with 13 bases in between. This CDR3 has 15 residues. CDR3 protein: CASSEGGKSYNEQFF. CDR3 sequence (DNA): TGTGCCAGCAGCGAGGGCGGGAAAAGCTACAATGAGCAGTTCTTC.

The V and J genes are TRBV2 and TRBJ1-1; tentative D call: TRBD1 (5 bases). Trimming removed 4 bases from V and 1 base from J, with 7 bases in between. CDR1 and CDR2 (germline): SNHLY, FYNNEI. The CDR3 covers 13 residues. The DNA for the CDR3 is TGTGCCAGCAGTGTGGGGGGGAACACTGAAGCTTTCTTT. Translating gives CASSVGGNTEAFF.

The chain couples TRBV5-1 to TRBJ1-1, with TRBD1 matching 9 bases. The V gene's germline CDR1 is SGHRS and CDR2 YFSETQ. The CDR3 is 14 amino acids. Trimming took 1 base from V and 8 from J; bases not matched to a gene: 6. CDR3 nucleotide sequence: TGCGCCAGCAGCTTGTACACCGGGACAGGGGAAGCTTTCTTT. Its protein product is CASSLYTGTGEAFF. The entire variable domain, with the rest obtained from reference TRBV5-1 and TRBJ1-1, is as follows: KAGVTQTPRYLIKTRGQQVTLSCSPISGHRSVSWYQQTPGQGLQFLFEYFSETQRNKGNFPGRFSGRQFSNSRSEMNVSTLELGDSALYLCASSLYTGTGEAFFGQGTRLTVV.

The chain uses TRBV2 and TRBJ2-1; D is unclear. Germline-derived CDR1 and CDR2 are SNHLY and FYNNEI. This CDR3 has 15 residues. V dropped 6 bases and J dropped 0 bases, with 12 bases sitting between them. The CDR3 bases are TGTGCCAGCAGGGTAGCACCAATCTCCTACAATGAGCAGTTCTTC. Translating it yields CASRVAPISYNEQFF.

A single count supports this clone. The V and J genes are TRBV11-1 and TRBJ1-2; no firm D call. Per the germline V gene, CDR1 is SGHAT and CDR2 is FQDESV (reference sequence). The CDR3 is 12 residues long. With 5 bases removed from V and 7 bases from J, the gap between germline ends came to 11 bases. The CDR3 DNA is TGTGCCAGCAGCCCAACGGCGGGTGGCTACACCTTC. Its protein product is CASSPTAGGYTF.

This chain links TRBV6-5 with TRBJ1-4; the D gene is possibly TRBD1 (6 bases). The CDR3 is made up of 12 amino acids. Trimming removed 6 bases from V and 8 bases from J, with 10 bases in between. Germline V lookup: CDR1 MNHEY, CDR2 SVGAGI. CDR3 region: CASSPDREKLFF. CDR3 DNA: TGTGCCAGCAGCCCCGACAGGGAAAAACTGTTTTTT.

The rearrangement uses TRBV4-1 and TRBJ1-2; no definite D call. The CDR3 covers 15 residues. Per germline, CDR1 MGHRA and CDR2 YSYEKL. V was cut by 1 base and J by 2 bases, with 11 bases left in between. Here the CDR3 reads CASSQGVLLNYGYTF. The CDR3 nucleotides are TGCGCCAGCAGCCAAGGTGTCCTCCTCAACTATGGCTACACCTTC.

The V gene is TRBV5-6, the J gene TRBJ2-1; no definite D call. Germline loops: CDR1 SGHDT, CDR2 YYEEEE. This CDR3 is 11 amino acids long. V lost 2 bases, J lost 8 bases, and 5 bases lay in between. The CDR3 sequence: CASSLLYEQFF. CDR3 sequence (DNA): TGTGCCAGCAGCTTACTCTATGAGCAGTTCTTC.

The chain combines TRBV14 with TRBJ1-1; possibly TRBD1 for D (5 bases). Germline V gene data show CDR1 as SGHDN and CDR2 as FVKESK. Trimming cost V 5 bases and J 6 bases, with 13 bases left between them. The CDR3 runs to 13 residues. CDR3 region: CASSWNQGSEAFF. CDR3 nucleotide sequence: TGTGCCAGCAGCTGGAATCAGGGCTCTGAAGCTTTCTTT. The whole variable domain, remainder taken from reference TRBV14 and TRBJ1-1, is EAGVTQFPSHSVIEKGQTVTLRCDPISGHDNLYWYRRVMGKEIKFLLHFVKESKQDESGMPNNRFLAERTGGTYSTLKVQPAELEDSGVYFCASSWNQGSEAFFGQGTRLTVV.

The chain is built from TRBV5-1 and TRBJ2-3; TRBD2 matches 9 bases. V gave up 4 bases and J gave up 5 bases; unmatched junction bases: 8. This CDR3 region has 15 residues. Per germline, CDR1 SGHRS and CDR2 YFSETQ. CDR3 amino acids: CASSMGLATRDTQYF. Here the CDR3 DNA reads TGCGCCAGCAGCATGGGACTAGCAACCCGAGATACGCAGTATTTT. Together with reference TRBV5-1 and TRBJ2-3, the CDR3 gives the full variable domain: KAGVTQTPRYLIKTRGQQVTLSCSPISGHRSVSWYQQTPGQGLQFLFEYFSETQRNKGNFPGRFSGRQFSNSRSEMNVSTLELGDSALYLCASSMGLATRDTQYFGPGTRLTVL.

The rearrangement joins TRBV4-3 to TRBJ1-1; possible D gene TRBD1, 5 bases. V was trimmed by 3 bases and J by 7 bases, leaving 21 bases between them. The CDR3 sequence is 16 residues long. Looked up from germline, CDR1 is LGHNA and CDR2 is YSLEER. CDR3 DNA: TGCGCCAGCAGCCACGGTACCGGGCCCCGCGGGGGTGAAGCTTTCTTT. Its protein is CASSHGTGPRGGEAFF.

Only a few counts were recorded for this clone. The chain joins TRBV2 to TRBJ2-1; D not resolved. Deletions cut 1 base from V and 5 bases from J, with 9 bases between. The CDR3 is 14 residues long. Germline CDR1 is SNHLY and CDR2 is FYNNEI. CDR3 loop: CASSEGHSDNEQFF. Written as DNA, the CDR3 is TGTGCCAGCAGTGAAGGTCACAGTGACAATGAGCAGTTCTTC.

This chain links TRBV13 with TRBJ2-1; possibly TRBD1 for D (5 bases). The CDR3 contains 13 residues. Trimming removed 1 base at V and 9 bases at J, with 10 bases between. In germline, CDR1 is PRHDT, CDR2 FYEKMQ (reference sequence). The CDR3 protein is CASSLAPDSEQFF. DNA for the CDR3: TGTGCCAGCAGCTTAGCGCCTGACAGTGAGCAGTTCTTC.